This T cell receptor (beta chain) comes out of a study of CD8+CD57+ T cells in acquired aplastic anemia. Before being chosen for sequencing, patients had shown CD8+CD57+ cell expansion by flow cytometry. With no exception, the patients had severe acquired aplastic anemia. TCR beta VDJ combinations and CDR3 sequences were profiled from genomic DNA. Via MiXCR, TCRdb re-called the reads, giving one row per CDR3 protein. Among about 220,000 distinct CDR3 sequences listed, roughly half were seen once. In the case of this clonotype: The junction departs from the called germline gene at one end, perhaps through a read error.

The TCR was taken from a human donor with aplastic anemia. The sequencing input was sorted CD4+, CD8+, or CD8+CD57+ T cells (not recorded which) from PBMCs.

CDR3 in amino acids: CAISASSGSKPGVDTQYF. CDR3 in DNA: TGTGCCATCAGTGCGTCTAGCGGGAGCAAGCCAGGGGTAGATACGCAGTATTTT. The genes are TRBV2 and TRBJ2-3; 10 nucleotides line up with TRBD2. Germline CDR1 and CDR2: SNHLY and FYNNEI. CDR3 size: 18 residues.